This T cell receptor beta chain was profiled in a study of T cell repertoires in cytomegalovirus infection. Germline values: CDR1 SGDLS, CDR2 YYNGEE. V shed 6 bases and J shed 2 bases, with 8 bases lying between them. The CDR3 runs to 12 residues. TCRdb re-analysed the reads in MiXCR, keeping a single row per CDR3 protein. The sample lists 750,000 to 950,000 distinct CDR3 sequences; almost 30% were seen once. A word on this clonotype: Its specificity is unknown.

The sample consisted of cultured CD8+ T cells from PBMCs, taken from culture after CMV antigen stimulation. The receptor was isolated from a human donor in good health (CMV status not recorded). Some clones in this sample may be carry-over from other donors' samples. This rearrangement joins TRBV9 to TRBJ1-2; the D gene is possibly TRBD1 (5 bases). Here the CDR3 reads CASNEGNYGYTF. CDR3 sequence (DNA): TGTGCCAGCAATGAGGGGAACTATGGCTACACCTTC.